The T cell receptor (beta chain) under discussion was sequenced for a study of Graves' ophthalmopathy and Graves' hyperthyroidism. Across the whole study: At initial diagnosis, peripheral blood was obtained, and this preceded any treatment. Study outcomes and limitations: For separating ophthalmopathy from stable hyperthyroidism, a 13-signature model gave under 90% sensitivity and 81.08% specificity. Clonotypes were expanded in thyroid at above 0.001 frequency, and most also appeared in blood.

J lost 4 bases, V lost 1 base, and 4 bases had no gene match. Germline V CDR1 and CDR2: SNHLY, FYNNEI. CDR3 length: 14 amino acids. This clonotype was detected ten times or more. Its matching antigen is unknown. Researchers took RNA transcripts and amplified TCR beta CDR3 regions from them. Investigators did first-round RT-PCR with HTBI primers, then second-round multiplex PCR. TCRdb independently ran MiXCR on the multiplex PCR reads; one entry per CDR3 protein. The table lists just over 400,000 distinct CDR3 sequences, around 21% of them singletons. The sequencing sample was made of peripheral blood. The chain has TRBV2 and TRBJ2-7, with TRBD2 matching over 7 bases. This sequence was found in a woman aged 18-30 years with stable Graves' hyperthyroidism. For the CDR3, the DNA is TGTGCCAGCAGTGAAGGGCGGGGGAAATACGAGCAGTACTTC. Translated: CASSEGRGKYEQYF.